This T cell receptor beta chain was documented in a study of PD-1 blockade in classical Hodgkin lymphoma (dated by TCRdb to 2020 to 2021). Background on the whole study: Nivolumab dosing was 3 mg/kg intravenously every 2 weeks, continuing until either disease progression or unacceptable toxicity. A peripheral blood immune signature of response to PD-1 blockade in classical Hodgkin lymphoma was defined using TCR beta sequencing and CyTOF.

The Qiagen DNeasy kit was used to extract genomic DNA from unsorted PBMCs and from the negatively selected CD4+ and CD8+ fractions. TCR beta CDR3 regions were subjected to amplification by immunoSEQ multiplex PCR with primers that anneal to V and J segments. A synthetic immune receptor repertoire was used to minimize amplification bias, and any remaining bias was removed computationally after sequencing. The study's processing was this. Repertoire diversity was quantified as the Shannon entropy index using custom Python scripts. Unsorted, CD4+ and CD8+ repertoires were analyzed separately, except for combined analyses in which CD4+ and CD8+ sequences were merged in silico. Clonal expansion was defined as at least a 2-fold frequency increase after treatment relative to C1D1, with a pseudocount of 0.5 for undetected baseline clones. Clones with 0 or 1 copy at C1D1 were defined as singleton clones, while clones with 2 or more copies were defined as non-singleton clones. Clones expanded in unsorted samples were labelled as CD4+, CD8+ or unknown by matching protein sequences in sorted samples from the same patient. Wilcoxon tests on paired samples were used to test diversity changes from C1D1 to C4D1. Entries here come from immuneACCESS through TCRdb and include only in-frame sequences with V and J called. Some clones fail to appear in such tables; in the studies checked, an unresolved V gene covers under half of the shortfall, and the cause of the remainder is unknown. V, J and clone size were drawn from that table, and D and trimming were deduced from the DNA. Counted in this sample were approximately 44,000 clones; more than 70% of them appeared once. About a fifth of the sample belongs to the ten largest clones.

The sample's time point label is to be understood as: cycle 1 day 1 (C1D1), immediately before nivolumab initiation. Every trial patient had relapsed following autologous stem cell transplantation, and prior brentuximab vedotin exposure was what differed among cohorts A, B and C. The trial cohort comprised some 60 patients with relapsed/refractory classical Hodgkin lymphoma whose best overall responses were complete response, partial response or progressive disease. Trial patients were treated with single-agent nivolumab in the multi-cohort phase II CheckMate 205 trial. Best overall response was determined by an independent review committee according to the 2007 International Working Group response criteria. Trial PBMCs were collected immediately before nivolumab initiation (C1D1) and during therapy at cycle 2 day 1 and cycle 4 day 1. Peripheral blood was collected in 8 mL Vacutainer Cell Preparation Tubes, from which PBMCs were isolated by centrifugation and then cryopreserved.

Worth noting for this clone: No cognate antigen has been identified for it. Qualities for individual bases were not recorded, and no much larger clone is one base off.

Results and caveats for the whole study, not just this receptor: Only a single clinical trial cohort was studied, and what caused the repertoire differences, possibly disease activity or prior therapy, remained undefined. Patients starting nivolumab less than 1 year after ASCT had lower diversity and were excluded from later analyses to avoid confounding by immune reconstitution. By C4D1, a significant rise was seen in CD4+ TCR diversity but not in CD8+ TCR diversity (p=0.0027 vs p=0.16), and the rise was most apparent among complete responders (p=0.02). Baseline TCR diversity was reported as lower in newly diagnosed patients than in healthy donors, and lower still in relapsed/refractory patients. Trial patients with a complete response had baseline diversity similar to that of newly diagnosed patients, while partial responders and progressors had significantly lower diversity.

V and J are truncated by 2 bases and 7 bases respectively, leaving an intervening sequence of 17 bases. The CDR3 holds 16 amino acids from the cysteine to the phenylalanine. Only the CDR3 part of the read is kept: 48 bases, read in frame from the first base. Based on the germline V gene, the CDR1 and CDR2 sequences are MNHEY and SVGAGI. The receptor chain draws on TRBV6-5 and TRBJ2-2; the D gene is perhaps TRBD2, on 6 matching bases. The sample in question was peripheral blood mononuclear cells (PBMCs), obtained at baseline. The sequence was collected from a human donor with classical Hodgkin lymphoma. The sequence in DNA is TGTGCCAGCAGTTACACTTTGACTAGTGTTGTCGGGGAGCTGTTTTTT. Its product reads: CASSYTLTSVVGELFF.